This entry features one T cell receptor beta chain sequence. Its antigen is currently unknown. This specimen belongs to a study of OX40 agonist ivuxolimab in advanced cancers. In the study overall: Patients achieving partial responses numbered three: one hepatocellular carcinoma case and two cutaneous melanoma cases. Findings of the study overall: By week 6 at 0.1 to 3.0 mg/kg, blood CD4+ and CD8+ T cells had expanded clonally. Low normalized T-cell clonal expansion was also seen in some nonresponders.

Blood sampling was done at baseline, cycle 4 day 1, and cycle 7 day 1. Germline CDR1 and CDR2: SGDLS and YYNGEE. Trimming shortened V by 4 bases and J by 3 bases, and 11 bases separated the two germline ends. CDR3 length: 13 amino acids. The assay was immunoSEQ multiplex PCR, and TCRdb's table has in-frame clones only and misses some. The sample includes about 36,000 clones, around 77% of them seen just once. This TCR derives from an adult with an advanced solid tumor such as melanoma, head and neck, liver or kidney cancer. The sequencing here drew on CD4+ or CD8+ T cells sorted from blood, taken in a trial of the OX40 agonist ivuxolimab. The J gene is TRBJ2-7, the V gene TRBV9; D could derive from TRBD1 or TRBD2 (6 bases each). In DNA, the CDR3 is TGTGCCAGCAGCCCCGGAGGGGGCTACGAGCAGTACTTC. Amino acid sequence: CASSPGGGYEQYF.